This TCR beta chain was captured by sequencing in a study of long-term antiretroviral therapy in people with HIV. Sequencing relied on immunoSEQ assay v3.0, run at survey level. A target of about 40,000-55,000 T-cell genomes per sample was set for sequencing. The method was immunoSEQ multiplex PCR; TCRdb's version includes in-frame clones alone and lacks a portion of them. This table holds 7,500 to 10,000 clones, around four fifths found once. At least two post-ART and at least one pre-ART PBMC sample were available for each donor. CDR1 SGHKS and CDR2 YYEKEE come from the germline V gene (reference sequence). The CDR3 has 14 amino acids. V was trimmed by 4 bases and J by 7 bases, leaving 14 bases between them. Whole-study results and caveats: Controls showed broader CDR3 length ranges than did the HIV repertoires.

Concerning this clone: Its antigen is still unknown.

This chain joins TRBV5-5 and TRBJ1-4; D is uncertain. The sample here was unsorted PBMCs, taken 0.7 years after starting antiretroviral therapy. The clonotype was recovered from a man aged 35 to 55 with HIV. Written as DNA, the CDR3 is TGTGCCAGCAGCCGATCAGATTCGGTTGAAAAACTGTTTTTT. It encodes CASSRSDSVEKLFF.